This T cell receptor beta chain was sequenced during a study of T cell responses to AZD1222 COVID-19 vaccine. The study's findings and limits: Spike-specific TCR depth and breadth grew after two AZD1222 doses. CD4 TCRs covered the whole spike, strongest at regions 160-218 and 743-854.

The CDR3 runs to 16 residues. V trimming: 4 bases; J trimming: 6 bases; junction bases outside the gene matches: 10. The germline gives CDR1 SGHRS, CDR2 YFSETQ. Clones were sequenced by immunoSEQ multiplex PCR, and TCRdb holds only the in-frame ones, with some missing. Of about 140,000 clones listed, around 90% are singletons. This clone was seen just once. Its antigen remains unidentified. The chain uses TRBV5-1 and TRBJ2-2; TRBD2 matches 9 bases. The sequence was obtained from an adult who received the MenACWY meningococcal vaccine as a control. The input for sequencing was peripheral blood, taken 28 days after the second dose of the MenACWY control vaccine. The CDR3 is CASSPHGSGSSGELFF. DNA for the CDR3: TGCGCCAGCAGCCCCCATGGTAGCGGGAGCTCCGGGGAGCTGTTTTTT.